This T cell receptor beta chain was identified during a study of CD8 T cells in Susac syndrome. When the RNA was reverse transcribed, random hexamers were used with an input of roughly 0.45 to 1 ug. TCRdb recomputed calls from the immunoSEQ multiplex PCR reads with MiXCR, one row per CDR3 protein. The table lists about 100,000 distinct CDR3 sequences, 95% of them singletons. The germline V gene encodes CDR1 MDHEN and CDR2 SYDVKM. The CDR3 has 12 amino acids. Trimming left V 5 bases short and J 5 bases short, with 9 bases between. This clonotype originated in a human donor with Susac syndrome. Input material: CD8+ T cells from PBMCs. The chain couples TRBV28 to TRBJ2-5; D ambiguous. The chain's CDR3 is CASSSFGETQYF. The CDR3 DNA reads TGTGCCAGCAGTAGTTTCGGGGAGACCCAGTACTTC.